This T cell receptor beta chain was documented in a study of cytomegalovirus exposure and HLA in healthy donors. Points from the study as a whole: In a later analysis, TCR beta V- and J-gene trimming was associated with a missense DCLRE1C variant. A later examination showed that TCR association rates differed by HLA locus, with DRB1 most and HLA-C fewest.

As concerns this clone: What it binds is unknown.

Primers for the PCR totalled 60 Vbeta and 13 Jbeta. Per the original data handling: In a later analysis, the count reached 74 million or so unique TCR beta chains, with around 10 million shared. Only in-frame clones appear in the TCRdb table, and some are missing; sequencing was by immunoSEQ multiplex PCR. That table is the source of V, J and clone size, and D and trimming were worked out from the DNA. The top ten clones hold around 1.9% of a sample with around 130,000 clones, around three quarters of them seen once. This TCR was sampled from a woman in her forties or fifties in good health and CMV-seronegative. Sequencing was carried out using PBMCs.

CDR3 region: CASSPPRVSRDEQFF. Here the CDR3 DNA reads TGTGCCAGCAGCCCGCCCCGGGTCTCCCGGGATGAGCAGTTCTTC. This chain joins TRBV7-9 and TRBJ2-1; D unresolved. Trimming cost V 5 bases and J 8 bases, with 19 bases left between them. There are 15 residues in the CDR3. CDR1 and CDR2 (germline): SEHNR, FQNEAQ (reference sequence). Full variable domain (remainder filled in from reference TRBV7-9 and TRBJ2-1): DTGVSQNPRHKITKRGQNVTFRCDPISEHNRLYWYRQTLGQGPEFLTYFQNEAQLEKSRLLSDRFSAERPKGSFSTLEIQRTEQGDSAMYLCASSPPRVSRDEQFFGPGTRLTVL.